Listed here are 21 T cell receptor beta chains from one sample, sequenced in a study of blood T cell repertoires in COVID-19. Sequencing was performed with immunoSEQ multiplex PCR; in TCRdb, only in-frame clones are kept and a portion is missing. This repertoire shows some 150,000 clones, about 80% found once; its top ten account for 0.45% to 0.6%. Sequenced input: peripheral blood. The source is a man aged 60-69 years with acute or convalescent COVID-19.

The sample holds one count of this clone. At one end, the junction sequence differs from germline, possibly due to a read error. The gene calls are TRBV7-7 and TRBJ2-2; TRBD2 is a possible D gene (7 bases). CDR1 is SSHAT, CDR2 FNYEAQ, per germline (reference sequence). The CDR3 totals 14 residues. This chain's CDR3 is CASSGDTYTGELFF. CDR3 sequence (DNA): TGTGCTAGCAGCGGGGACACGTATACCGGGGAGCTGTTTTTT.

The J gene is TRBJ1-3, the V gene TRBV3-1 (or the pseudogene TRBV3-2); no reliable D call. The CDR3 spans 18 residues. V lost 0 bases to trimming and J lost 0 bases, with 15 bases between them. In germline, CDR1 is LGHDT, CDR2 YNNKEL (reference sequence). CDR3: CASSQELGSGISGNTIYF. The CDR3 nucleotides read TGTGCCAGCAGCCAAGAATTGGGCAGTGGAATCTCTGGAAACACCATATATTTT.

The CDR3 coding sequence is TGTGCCAGCAGCTTTGGAGGGACGACAGATACGCAGTATTTT. Translated, it gives CASSFGGTTDTQYF. The V and J genes are TRBV13 and TRBJ2-3; perhaps TRBD2 as D (6 bases). Germline V CDR1 and CDR2: PRHDT, FYEKMQ (reference sequence). V lost 3 bases to trimming and J lost 3 bases, with 10 bases between them. The CDR3 loop spans 14 amino acids.

The chain is built from TRBV28 and TRBJ1-5, with a possible D match to TRBD1 (5 bases). This CDR3 has 14 residues. V lost 5 bases to trimming and J lost 4 bases, with 12 bases between them. The germline V gene encodes CDR1 MDHEN and CDR2 SYDVKM. Written as DNA, the CDR3 is TGTGCCAGCAGTCCGAGACAGTTAAATCAGCCCCAGCATTTT. As protein: CASSPRQLNQPQHF.

The gene calls are TRBV28 and TRBJ2-5, with D possibly TRBD1 on 5 matching bases. V was cut by 8 bases and J by 1 base, with 8 bases left in between. CDR1 is MDHEN and CDR2 is SYDVKM in the germline V gene. This CDR3 comprises 12 residues. The CDR3 spells CASGAAQETQYF. The CDR3 region has the DNA TGTGCCAGCGGGGCAGCCCAAGAGACCCAGTACTTC.

The chain combines TRBV13 with TRBJ1-3, with 7 bases lining up with TRBD1. The CDR3 runs 15 residues. Germline-derived CDR1 and CDR2 are PRHDT and FYEKMQ (reference sequence). Trimming took 5 bases from V and 0 from J; bases not matched to a gene: 4. The CDR3 region is CASSPTGLSGNTIYF. The DNA for the CDR3 is TGTGCCAGCAGCCCGACAGGGCTCTCTGGAAACACCATATATTTT.

The sample holds a few counts of this clone. This chain joins TRBV7-9 and TRBJ1-5; 9 bases fit TRBD1. The germline CDR1 and CDR2 sequences are SEHNR and FQNEAQ (reference sequence). V shed 4 bases and J 1 base; nucleotides not matched to a gene: 2. The CDR3 contains 15 residues. The CDR3 loop is CASSWGTGSNQPQHF. DNA for the CDR3: TGTGCCAGCAGCTGGGGGACAGGGAGCAATCAGCCCCAGCATTTT.

The CDR3, as DNA: TGTGCCAGCAGCTTGTACACGATCGGGGTTTCAGATACGCAGTATTTT. It translates to CASSLYTIGVSDTQYF. V and J are TRBV5-4 and TRBJ2-3; possibly TRBD2 for D (5 bases). CDR1 and CDR2 from the germline V gene are SGHNT and YYREEE (reference sequence). The CDR3 totals 16 residues. The V and J ends lost 1 base and 4 bases respectively, with 16 bases between them. The entire variable domain, with the rest obtained from reference TRBV5-4 and TRBJ2-3, is as follows: ETGVTQSPTHLIKTRGQQVTLRCSSQSGHNTVSWYQQALGQGPQFIFQYYREEENGRGNFPPRFSGLQFPNYSSELNVNALELDDSALYLCASSLYTIGVSDTQYFGPGTRLTVL.

As concerns this clone: One end of the junction fails to match germline, which may point to a read error. This sequence joins TRBV7-2 and TRBJ2-7, with D maybe TRBD1 (6 bases). The germline CDR1 and CDR2 sequences are SGHTA and FQGNSA. This CDR3 spans 14 amino acids. CDR3 bases: TGTGCCAGCAGCTTGACAGGATCCTCCCACGAGCAGTACTTC. This codes for CASSLTGSSHEQYF.

The chain has TRBV5-4 and TRBJ2-5; D unclear. Germline V gene lookup returns CDR1 SGHNT and CDR2 YYREEE (reference sequence). This CDR3 comprises 15 residues. Trimming took 0 bases from V and 2 from J, leaving 11 bases between them. The CDR3, as DNA: TGTGCCAGCAGCTTGGCCCCCCCCAGTCAAGAGACCCAGTACTTC. Translating gives CASSLAPPSQETQYF.

The chain joins TRBV4-2 to TRBJ1-3; no reliable D call. The CDR3 loop spans 15 amino acids. Germline V CDR1 and CDR2: LGHNA, YNFKEQ. V was shortened by 3 bases and J by 1 base, with 10 bases between the two germline ends. The CDR3 nucleotides read TGTGCCAGCAGCCAGACATTCACTTCTGGAAACACCATATATTTT. This gives the protein CASSQTFTSGNTIYF.

This clone was detected only once. The rearrangement uses TRBV5-1 and TRBJ2-1; no reliable D call. The CDR3 loop spans 16 amino acids. V was clipped by 4 bases and J by 10 bases, with 24 bases between them. Germline CDR1 and CDR2: SGHRS and YFSETQ. The CDR3 spells CASSTRVTGIRQEQFF. CDR3 DNA sequence: TGCGCCAGCAGCACACGAGTGACCGGCATAAGACAAGAGCAGTTCTTC.

V and J are TRBV10-3 and TRBJ1-2, with D possibly matching TRBD1 (6 bases). Germline V gene data show CDR1 as ENHRY and CDR2 as SYGVKD. The CDR3 runs to 15 residues. The germline V and J ends were trimmed by 3 bases and 4 bases, with 15 bases remaining between them. The CDR3 here is CAISEARGGGYGYTF. In DNA form, the CDR3 reads TGTGCCATCAGTGAAGCGAGGGGGGGTGGCTATGGCTACACCTTC.

V usage is TRBV9 and J usage is TRBJ1-1; 11 bases line up with TRBD1. CDR1 is SGDLS, CDR2 YYNGEE, per germline. Trimming took 3 bases from V and 0 from J; bases not matched to a gene: 4. The length of the CDR3 is 16 residues. CDR3 loop: CASSGGTGGMNTEAFF. The CDR3 coding sequence is TGTGCCAGCAGCGGCGGGACAGGGGGTATGAACACTGAAGCTTTCTTT.

This clone was picked up a small number of times. The chain has TRBV9 and TRBJ2-7; 10 bases line up with TRBD2. Trimming removed 3 bases from V and 2 bases from J; junction bases left unmatched: 5. Germline V lookup: CDR1 SGDLS, CDR2 YYNGEE. The CDR3 consists of 15 residues. CDR3 protein: CASSGGLADAYEQYF. CDR3 sequence (DNA): TGTGCCAGCAGCGGAGGACTAGCGGACGCCTACGAGCAGTACTTC.

The rearrangement uses TRBV19 and TRBJ1-2; 8 bases line up with TRBD1. The length of the CDR3 is 13 residues. CDR1 LNHDA and CDR2 SQIVND come from the germline V gene (reference sequence). The V and J ends lost 5 bases and 3 bases, in that order; junction bases with no gene match: 2. For the CDR3, the DNA is TGTGCCAGTAGTCGGGGACAGGACTATGGCTACACCTTC. This codes for CASSRGQDYGYTF.

This clone was seen a few times. This chain connects TRBV5-1 to TRBJ1-6; 10 bases fit TRBD1. The length of the CDR3 is 14 residues. CDR1 is SGHRS and CDR2 is YFSETQ in the germline V gene. After removal of 3 bases from V and 10 bases from J, the junction contained 4 bases not matched to a gene. CDR3 residues: CASSSGQGESPLHF. The CDR3 region has the DNA TGCGCCAGCAGCTCCGGACAGGGGGAGTCACCCCTCCACTTT.

The DNA for the CDR3 is TGTGCCAGCAGTGAATCTGGGACATTGGGGGATACGCAGTATTTT. It is translated as CASSESGTLGDTQYF. The gene calls are TRBV25-1 and TRBJ2-3; possible D gene TRBD1, 6 bases. CDR3 length: 15 residues. The V gene's germline CDR1 is MGHDK and CDR2 SYGVNS. V was cut by 1 base and J by 6 bases, with 14 bases left in between.

The table lists this clone with a few counts. The rearrangement joins TRBV19 to TRBJ1-2, with a tentative D call TRBD1 (6 bases). The CDR3 contains 14 residues. Germline CDR1 LNHDA, CDR2 SQIVND (reference sequence). V was cut by 4 bases and J by 4 bases, with 13 bases left in between. CDR3 amino acids: CASSTIQGGYGYTF. CDR3 nucleotide sequence: TGTGCCAGTAGTACAATACAGGGCGGCTATGGCTACACCTTC.

The chain combines TRBV6-1 with TRBJ1-2, with 7 bases lining up with TRBD1. Germline CDR1 reads MNHNS; CDR2 reads SASEGT. The CDR3 loop spans 13 amino acids. Trimming removed 2 bases from V and 8 bases from J; junction bases left unmatched: 5. This chain's CDR3 is CASSETGDTGYTF. DNA of the CDR3: TGTGCCAGCAGTGAAACAGGGGACACGGGCTACACCTTC.

The chain joins TRBV7-9 to TRBJ1-1; the D is unclear. Looked up from germline, CDR1 is SEHNR and CDR2 is FQNEAQ (reference sequence). The CDR3 is made up of 14 amino acids. The germline V and J ends were trimmed by 5 bases and 0 bases, with 10 bases remaining between them. The CDR3: CASSHRELNTEAFF. For the CDR3, the DNA is TGTGCCAGCAGCCATCGGGAGTTGAACACTGAAGCTTTCTTT. Supplemented by reference TRBV7-9 and TRBJ1-1, the full variable domain reads DTGVSQNPRHKITKRGQNVTFRCDPISEHNRLYWYRQTLGQGPEFLTYFQNEAQLEKSRLLSDRFSAERPKGSFSTLEIQRTEQGDSAMYLCASSHRELNTEAFFGQGTRLTVV.